These T cell receptor beta chains were read from a single sample in a study of human T cells and chemical hapten exposure. Using its own MiXCR run on the RACE reads, TCRdb lists one record per CDR3 protein. The sample carries 110,000 or so distinct CDR3 sequences, 9.2% recorded once. The source material was whole blood, sampled in connection with sensitization to the hapten diphenylcyclopropenone (DPC). The receptors here all came from a woman aged 40 to 55 with alopecia areata. Some clones in this sample may be carry-over from other donors' samples. Each CDR3 is given with its conserved first and last residue. Each record gives: J gene, D gene, V gene, clone size, CDR3 protein, CDR3 DNA. D genes are given only for firm matches. Not every row has a clone size; where given, it reads once, few, many or a size class.

TRBJ2-1	TRBD1	TRBV6-5	few	CASTLSGTGGPLYNEQFF	TGTGCCAGCACCTTATCCGGGACAGGGGGGCCTCTCTACAATGAGCAGTTCTTC
TRBJ2-1	TRBD2	TRBV7-2	many	CASSLEMTSGGKYNEQFF	TGTGCCAGCAGCTTAGAGATGACTAGCGGGGGGAAATACAATGAGCAGTTCTTC
TRBJ1-5	-	TRBV28	many	CASVRNSNQPQHF	TGTGCCAGCGTCCGAAATAGCAATCAGCCCCAGCATTTT
TRBJ2-5	TRBD2	TRBV5-4	many	CASSPNGLAGVQETQYF	TGTGCCAGCAGCCCAAACGGGTTAGCGGGGGTCCAAGAGACCCAGTACTTC
TRBJ2-7	-	TRBV20-1	-	CSASRLVRDEQYF	TGCAGTGCTAGTCGCCTGGTTCGGGACGAGCAGTACTTC
TRBJ2-7	-	TRBV20-1	many	CSAVGLLLSSYEQYF	TGCAGTGCTGTAGGACTTCTACTAAGCTCCTACGAGCAGTACTTC
TRBJ1-1	-	TRBV29-1	many	CSVRVLESLNTEAFF	TGCAGCGTGCGTGTACTGGAATCTCTAAACACTGAAGCTTTCTTT
TRBJ2-2	-	TRBV28	few	CASSFQGRVNTGELFF	TGTGCCAGCAGTTTTCAGGGTCGGGTGAACACCGGGGAGCTGTTTTTT
TRBJ2-6	TRBD2	TRBV12-3/TRBV12-4	-	CASSLGTAGGSGANVLTF	TGTGCCAGCAGTCTCGGGACAGCGGGGGGCTCTGGGGCCAACGTCCTGACTTTC
TRBJ2-1	TRBD2	TRBV7-7	-	CASSQTLAGGSQFF	TGTGCTAGCAGCCAAACTCTAGCGGGGGGCTCGCAGTTCTTC
TRBJ2-3	-	TRBV7-9	few	CASSFLPPSTDTQYF	TGTGCCAGCAGCTTTCTCCCGCCTAGCACAGATACGCAGTATTTT
TRBJ1-6	-	TRBV10-3	many	CAIRGTDDGSPLHF	TGTGCCATCAGGGGGACCGACGATGGGTCACCCCTCCACTTT
TRBJ2-7	-	TRBV5-1	many	CASSLAPSGEQYF	TGCGCCAGCAGCTTGGCTCCCTCGGGGGAGCAGTACTTC
TRBJ1-5	-	TRBV7-2	few	CASSLVSAGGMHF	TGTGCCAGCAGCTTAGTATCGGCAGGCGGCATGCATTTT
TRBJ1-3	-	TRBV6-1	few	CASRLVGNTIYF	TGTGCCAGCAGGCTAGTCGGAAACACCATATATTTT
TRBJ2-5	TRBD1	TRBV12-3/TRBV12-4	-	CASSRGQAMETQYF	TGTGCCAGCAGCCGCGGACAGGCGATGGAGACCCAGTACTTC
TRBJ1-5	-	TRBV2	-	CASSDMWGDQPQHF	TGTGCCAGCAGTGACATGTGGGGGGATCAGCCCCAGCATTTT